This T cell receptor (beta chain) came from a study of Graves' ophthalmopathy and Graves' hyperthyroidism. Study at large: Investigators collected peripheral blood at initial diagnosis, before any treatment was given.

This clonotype came up many times. Its antigen is undetermined. Scientists amplified the TCR beta CDR3 regions from RNA transcripts. HTBI-primed RT-PCR formed the first round, and a multiplex PCR formed the second. One entry per CDR3 protein results from TCRdb running MiXCR on the multiplex PCR reads. The sample yields under 250,000 distinct CDR3 sequences, about 22% seen once. The study's findings and limits: Classification of ophthalmopathy versus stable hyperthyroidism by a 13-signature model yielded around 90% sensitivity and around 77% specificity.

Germline V gene lookup returns CDR1 DFQATT and CDR2 SNEGSKA (reference sequence). Trimming pared 6 bases from V and 6 bases from J, leaving 9 bases between. CDR3 size: 10 residues. Specimen: peripheral blood. The source is a woman aged 45 to 65 with Graves' ophthalmopathy. The chain has TRBV20-1 and TRBJ2-7; D remains ambiguous. The CDR3 DNA reads as TGCAGTGCCTCCCTGGCCGAGCAGTACTTC. It specifies CSASLAEQYF.